The rows below give T cell receptor beta chains drawn from one sample of a study of shared clonotypes between healthy human individuals. This table comes from immunoSEQ multiplex PCR, and its TCRdb copy is limited to in-frame clones, with some not included. The data hold about 1 million clones, with 65% to 75% observed a single time. The specimen was memory CD4+ T cells sorted from blood. These receptors were taken from a man younger than 35 in good health. The CDR3 runs from the conserved cysteine through the conserved F or W. Rows give clone size only sometimes, using once, few, many, or a class for an expanded clone.

clone_size j_call v_call cdr3_aa
many TRBJ1-2 TRBV28 CASSLTGEDYGYTF
. TRBJ2-7 TRBV30 CAWSVRRWEQYF
. TRBJ2-3 TRBV6-4 CASSLRARATDTQYF
. TRBJ2-7 TRBV7-2 CASSLKILYEQYF
. TRBJ2-3 TRBV4-2 CASSQEGTTSTDTQYF
. TRBJ2-1 TRBV20-1 CSAGEEMEQFF
. TRBJ2-5 TRBV10-3 CAISEVDSQETQYF
. TRBJ1-1 TRBV5-4 CASSLGGQGNLRNTEAFF
. TRBJ2-3 TRBV7-2 CASNSFTDTQYF
. TRBJ1-3 TRBV5-6 CASSLGQSLSGNTIYF
many TRBJ1-2 TRBV15 CATGLDRADGYTF
. TRBJ2-7 TRBV5-6 CASSLGNPYEQYF
few TRBJ1-2 TRBV29-1 CSVDYGYTF
. TRBJ2-5 TRBV15 CATVKRGSQETQYF
. TRBJ2-7 TRBV18 CASSILAGESYEQYF
. TRBJ1-1 TRBV6-6 CASSQDRGNTEAFF
. TRBJ2-7 TRBV2 CASSRTDRGRIHEQYF
once TRBJ1-5 TRBV6-5 CASSLGAGNQPQHF
. TRBJ2-1 TRBV2 CASVRTSAYNEQFF
. TRBJ2-5 TRBV10-1 CASSESVLAGPNF
. TRBJ2-1 TRBV5-1 CASSLPGQGNEQFF
. TRBJ2-7 TRBV6-6 CASSRGRDPSYEQYF
. TRBJ1-4 TRBV10-1 CASSEREGEKLFF
. TRBJ2-7 TRBV10-3 CAIRRTGGGSYEQYF
. TRBJ1-5 TRBV10-1 CASSPGLDQPQHF
few TRBJ2-3 TRBV7-2 CASSLVGGSSTDTQYF
. TRBJ1-2 TRBV7-6 CASSLDPGANYGYTF
few TRBJ1-5 TRBV10-3 CAISESRDQPQHF
. TRBJ2-1 TRBV7-2 CASSLRASGNEQFF
. TRBJ1-2 TRBV28 CASSFGRGQNYGYTF
. TRBJ1-2 TRBV5-1 CASSSTGSSGGYTF
. TRBJ2-6 TRBV27 CASSLFGSRDGANVLTF
few TRBJ2-1 TRBV2 CASSTGTSGGNEQFF
once TRBJ1-1 TRBV18 CASSPLSEMNTEAFF
. TRBJ2-3 TRBV2 CASSETGALTDTQYF
. TRBJ1-5 TRBV28 CASSPAGAGRGYQPQHF
. TRBJ1-5 TRBV7-2 CASSPDFLAYQPQHF
. TRBJ2-1 TRBV11-2 CASTYSGLYNEQFF
. TRBJ1-2 TRBV6-5 CASSSPATGNYGYTF
. TRBJ1-1 TRBV5-1 CASSLGMGGWSEAFF
. TRBJ2-3 TRBV4-1 CASSPTEITDTQYF
. TRBJ1-4 TRBV7-9 CASSLGGNEKLFF
. TRBJ2-5 TRBV5-1 CASSPGTSGVSETQYF
. TRBJ1-1 TRBV5-6 CASSFAGGNTEAFF
. TRBJ1-2 TRBV10-2 CASSERTGLTENGYTF
. TRBJ2-5 TRBV27 CASSLTGPQGTQYF
. TRBJ1-5 TRBV10-2 CASSAQGQPQHF
. TRBJ1-2 TRBV4-3 CASSQDPLTYGYTF
few TRBJ2-7 TRBV6-5 CASSYLAQAYEQYF
. TRBJ2-5 TRBV6-5 CASSYSQGRRETQYF
. TRBJ2-2 TRBV21-1 CASQQRRYANTGELFF
. TRBJ1-2 TRBV20-1 CSARDPPGYTF
. TRBJ1-4 TRBV5-6 CASSWGNDRANEKLFF
. TRBJ1-1 TRBV6-4 CASTTGTEAFF